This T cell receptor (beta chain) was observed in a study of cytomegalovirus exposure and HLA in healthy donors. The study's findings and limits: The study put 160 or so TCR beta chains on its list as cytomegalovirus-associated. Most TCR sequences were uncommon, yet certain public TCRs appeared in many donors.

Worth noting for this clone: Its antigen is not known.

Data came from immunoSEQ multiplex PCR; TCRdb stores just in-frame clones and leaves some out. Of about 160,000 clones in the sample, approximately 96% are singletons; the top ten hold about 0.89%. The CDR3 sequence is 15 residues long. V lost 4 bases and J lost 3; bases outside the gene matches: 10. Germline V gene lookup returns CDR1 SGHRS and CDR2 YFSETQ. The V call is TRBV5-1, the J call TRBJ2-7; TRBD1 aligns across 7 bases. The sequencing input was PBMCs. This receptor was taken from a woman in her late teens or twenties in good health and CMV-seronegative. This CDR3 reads CASSLATGNFYEQYF. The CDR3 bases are TGCGCCAGCAGCCTGGCGACAGGGAACTTCTACGAGCAGTACTTC.